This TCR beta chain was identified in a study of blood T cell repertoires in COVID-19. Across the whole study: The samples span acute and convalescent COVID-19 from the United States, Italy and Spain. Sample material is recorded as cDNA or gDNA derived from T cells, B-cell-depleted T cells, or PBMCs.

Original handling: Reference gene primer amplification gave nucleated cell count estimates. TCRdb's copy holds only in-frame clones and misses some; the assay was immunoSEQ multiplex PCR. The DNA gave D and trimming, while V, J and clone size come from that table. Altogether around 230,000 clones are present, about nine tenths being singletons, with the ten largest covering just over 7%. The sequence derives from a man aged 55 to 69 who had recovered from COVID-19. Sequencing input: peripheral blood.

CDR3 nucleotide sequence: TGTGCCATCGCGCAGGGGTGGGACGAGCAGTACTTC. Translation: CAIAQGWDEQYF. The chain uses TRBV10-3 and TRBJ2-7; tentative D call: TRBD1 (6 bases). CDR1 is ENHRY, CDR2 SYGVKD, per germline. The length of the CDR3 is 12 residues. V was clipped by 8 bases and J by 5 bases, with 13 bases between them.